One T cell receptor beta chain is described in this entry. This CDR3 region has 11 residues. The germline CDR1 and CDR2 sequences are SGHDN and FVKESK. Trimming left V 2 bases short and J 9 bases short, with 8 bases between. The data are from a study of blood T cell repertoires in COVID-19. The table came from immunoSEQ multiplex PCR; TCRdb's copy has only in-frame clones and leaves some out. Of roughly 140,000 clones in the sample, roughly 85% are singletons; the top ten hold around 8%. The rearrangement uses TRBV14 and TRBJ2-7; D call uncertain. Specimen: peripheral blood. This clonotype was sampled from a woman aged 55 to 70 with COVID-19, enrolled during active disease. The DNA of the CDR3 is TGTGCCAGCAGCCAAAACTCGGGGCAGTACTTC. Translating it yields CASSQNSGQYF.